Listed here are 25 T cell receptor beta chains from one sample, sequenced in a study of molecular identifiers for immune sequencing clone quantification. TCRdb used MiXCR to reprocess the PCR reads, holding one entry per CDR3 protein. The sample lists approximately 100,000 distinct CDR3 sequences; roughly 34% were seen once. Sequencing used naive CD8+ T cells from blood, with Jurkat cell RNA spiked in. Subset of the sample: FACS-sorted CD8+CD4-CCR7+CD45RA+ naive T cells. These receptors were collected from a human donor in good health. Some libraries in this study had Jurkat cell RNA spiked in.

The sample holds many counts of this clonotype. The V call is TRBV21-1, the J call TRBJ1-1. TRBV21-1 is annotated as a pseudogene. The CDR3 is made up of 13 amino acids. In nucleotides, the CDR3 is TGTGCCAGCAGCAAAGGCAAGAACACTGAAGCTTTCTTT. Protein product: CASSKGKNTEAFF.

The V call is TRBV27, the J call TRBJ1-2; TRBD1 matches at 7 bases. J gave up 8 bases and V 11 bases, and 17 bases lay outside the gene matches. Germline CDR1 reads MNHEY; CDR2 reads SMNVEV (reference sequence). The CDR3 covers 14 residues. The CDR3 here is CACKEGAVIEGYTF. The CDR3 nucleotides read TGTGCCTGCAAGGAGGGGGCGGTTATTGAGGGCTACACCTTC.

Regarding this clonotype: A much more abundant neighbour one base away suggests this may be a read error. CDR3 bases: TGCGCCAGCAGCCCTACTAGCGGGCCCGACGAGCAGTACTTC. This codes for CASSPTSGPDEQYF. The rearrangement links TRBV4-3 to TRBJ2-7; 9 bases are a match to TRBD2. The ends lost 4 bases at V and 5 bases at J; junction bases unmatched: 6. The germline V gene encodes CDR1 LGHNA and CDR2 YSLEER. The length of the CDR3 is 14 residues.

Worth noting for this clonotype: At one end, the junction sequence differs from germline, possibly due to a read error. V and J are TRBV4-3 and TRBJ2-2, with D possibly matching TRBD2 (5 bases). Germline lookup yields CDR1 LGHNA and CDR2 YSLEER. This CDR3 has 16 residues. CDR3: CASSQAGLTNTGELYF. DNA for the CDR3: TGCGCCAGCAGCCAGGCTGGACTGACGAACACCGGGGAGCTGTATTTT.

On this clonotype: Likely a read error: the CDR3 ends without its conserved phenylalanine or tryptophan. The CDR3 protein is CASSYSIGRPREQYL. The DNA of the CDR3 is TGTGCCAGCAGTTACTCGATCGGGAGACCTCGGGAGCAGTACCTC. The genes are TRBV6-2 or TRBV6-3 and TRBJ2-7; TRBD2 might be the D (6 bases). The germline gives CDR1 MNHEY, CDR2 SVGEGT. The V gene lost 0 bases and the J gene lost 7 bases, with 16 bases spanning the gap. The CDR3 contains 15 residues.

This clonotype was observed a few times. This sequence joins TRBV18 and TRBJ2-3; 10 bases line up with TRBD2. CDR1 and CDR2 from the germline V gene are KGHSH and LQKENI. V lost 5 bases, J lost 6 bases, and 8 bases stayed unmatched. This CDR3 is built from 15 residues. The CDR3 spells CASSESGRAGDTQYF. CDR3 nucleotides: TGTGCCAGCTCAGAAAGCGGGAGGGCCGGCGATACGCAGTATTTT.

Turning to this clonotype: With a much larger clone just one base away, this may be a read error. As the CDR3 is not closed by the conserved phenylalanine or tryptophan, this likely results from a read error. The chain carries TRBV6-5 and TRBJ1-1; 7 positions agree with TRBD1. The CDR3 has 14 residues. The ends lost 5 bases at V and 3 bases at J; junction bases unmatched: 6. Looked up from germline, CDR1 is MNHEY and CDR2 is SVGAGI. CDR3 region: CASSDAGGYTEAFL. CDR3 sequence (DNA): TGTGCCAGCAGTGACGCAGGGGGATACACTGAAGCTTTCCTT.

This clonotype was counted many times. The V and J genes are TRBV28 and TRBJ2-3; D remains unclear. V lost 3 bases and J 1 base, leaving 11 bases between the germline ends. This CDR3 has 15 residues. Looked up from germline, CDR1 is MDHEN and CDR2 is SYDVKM. The CDR3 coding sequence is TGTGCCAGCAGTTTTCCCGCTTTCGGCACAGATACGCAGTATTTT. It is translated as CASSFPAFGTDTQYF.

J is TRBJ2-2 and V is TRBV19; D gene uncertain. Per germline, CDR1 LNHDA and CDR2 SQIVND (reference sequence). This CDR3 has 13 amino acids. V lost 2 bases to trimming and J lost 6 bases, with 7 bases between them. This CDR3 reads CASSIPLAGELFF. CDR3 nucleotide sequence: TGTGCCAGTAGTATACCTCTAGCCGGGGAGCTGTTTTTT.

This chain connects TRBV11-2 to TRBJ2-1; D not certain. V dropped 6 bases and J dropped 4 bases, with 4 bases sitting between them. Germline values: CDR1 SGHAT, CDR2 FQNNGV. This CDR3 contains 11 residues. CDR3 in amino acids: CASRQYNEQFF. The CDR3 nucleotides read TGTGCCAGCAGACAATACAATGAGCAGTTCTTC.

This clonotype has a handful of counts. The chain recombines TRBV11-2 with TRBJ2-1; D is unresolved. The CDR3 has 12 residues. Germline V gene data show CDR1 as SGHAT and CDR2 as FQNNGV. The V gene lost 2 bases and the J gene lost 6 bases, with 5 bases spanning the gap. CDR3 amino acids: CASSLPINEQFF. The CDR3 DNA reads TGTGCCAGCAGCTTACCCATCAATGAGCAGTTCTTC.

This clonotype was seen many times. This rearrangement joins TRBV7-9 to TRBJ2-6, with a weak D call TRBD1 (5 bases). Trimming removed 5 bases at V and 3 bases at J, with 17 bases between. Germline V gives CDR1 SEHNR, CDR2 FQNEAQ (reference sequence). This CDR3 has 17 residues. The CDR3 spells CASSLNRFLVGANVLTF. The CDR3, as DNA: TGTGCCAGCAGCCTAAACAGGTTTTTGGTTGGGGCCAACGTCCTGACTTTC.

This clonotype has a count of ten or more. The chain combines TRBV7-6 with TRBJ2-7; D is unresolved. Trimming took 5 bases from V and 5 from J, leaving 10 bases between them. The CDR3 has 12 amino acids. The germline CDR1 and CDR2 sequences are SGHVS and FNYEAQ. The CDR3 DNA reads as TGTGCCAGCAGCCCTTCGGGCCACGAGCAGTACTTC. Amino acid sequence: CASSPSGHEQYF. The variable domain in full, completed from reference TRBV7-6 and TRBJ2-7, reads GAGVSQSPRYKVTKRGQDVALRCDPISGHVSLYWYRQALGQGPEFLTYFNYEAQQDKSGLPNDRFSAERPEGSISTLTIQRTEQRDSAMYRCASSPSGHEQYFGPGTRLTVT.

This clonotype was observed a few times. The V gene is TRBV3-1, the J gene TRBJ1-4; D gene unclear. This CDR3 region has 14 residues. The V end lost 4 bases, the J end lost 2 bases, and 8 bases lay between the germline ends. The germline CDR1 and CDR2 sequences are LGHDT and YNNKEL (reference sequence). The CDR3 is CASSPGSTNEKLFF. CDR3 bases: TGTGCCAGCAGCCCCGGGTCCACTAATGAAAAACTGTTTTTT.

This chain joins TRBV11-2 and TRBJ2-7; D is unclear. Germline V gene lookup returns CDR1 SGHAT and CDR2 FQNNGV. The CDR3 covers 12 residues. V lost 0 bases, J lost 6 bases, and 6 bases lay in between. CDR3 sequence reads: CASSLDRLEQYF. The CDR3 nucleotides are TGTGCCAGCAGCTTAGATAGGCTCGAGCAGTACTTC.

Comments on this clonotype: The junction shows a germline mismatch at one end, possibly a read error. The V and J genes are TRBV4-3 and TRBJ2-1; 7 bases align to TRBD2. The length of the CDR3 is 12 residues. Germline V gene sequence: CDR1 LGHNA, CDR2 YSLEER. CDR3 sequence: CASSQGGSEQIF. The CDR3 nucleotides are TGCGCCAGCAGCCAGGGGGGGTCTGAGCAGATCTTC.

This clonotype was seen ten or more times. CDR3 bases: TGCGCCAGCAGCCAAATCTGGGGCAATCAGCCCCAGCATTTT. Its protein is CASSQIWGNQPQHF. This sequence joins TRBV4-1 and TRBJ1-5; D is undetermined. This CDR3 region has 14 residues. Between the trimmed V and J ends, which lost 2 bases and 2 bases, there was a span of 7 bases. From germline, CDR1 is MGHRA and CDR2 YSYEKL.

The chain links TRBV6-6 to TRBJ2-5; a weak D match, TRBD2 (6 bases). The CDR3 runs 13 residues. Germline lookup yields CDR1 MNHNY and CDR2 SVGAGI (reference sequence). In DNA form, the CDR3 reads TGTGTCACCACCCTGGGGGGTTCGGAGACCCAGTACTTC. Protein sequence: CVTTLGGSETQYF.

This clonotype was detected only a few times. The chain has TRBV27 and TRBJ1-4; D uncertain. CDR3 length equals 16 residues. V lost 5 bases and J lost 5, with 18 bases in between. Germline CDR1 is MNHEY and CDR2 is SMNVEV (reference sequence). This chain's CDR3 is CASSQRTKNRNEKLFF. CDR3 DNA sequence: TGTGCCAGCAGTCAAAGGACTAAAAATCGGAATGAAAAACTGTTTTTT.

This clonotype was recorded a few times. The V call is TRBV4-2, the J call TRBJ2-6; the D is unclear. The V end was cut by 0 bases, the J end by 4 bases, with 4 bases between. In germline, CDR1 is LGHNA, CDR2 YNFKEQ. CDR3 length: 14 amino acids. As DNA, the CDR3 is TGTGCCAGCAGCCAAGATCAGGGGGCCAACGTCCTGACTTTC. Amino acids: CASSQDQGANVLTF.

J is TRBJ1-5 and V is TRBV5-6, with D maybe TRBD1 (5 bases). The CDR3 is 20 residues long. CDR1 is SGHDT, CDR2 YYEEEE, per germline. V lost 4 bases and J 4 bases, leaving 30 bases between the germline ends. CDR3 sequence: CASSRRRDFSNNPHNQPQHF. The CDR3 DNA sequence: TGTGCCAGCAGCCGCCGCCGGGACTTTTCCAATAATCCGCATAATCAGCCCCAGCATTTT.

This clonotype was recorded many times. The chain has TRBV4-2 and TRBJ2-7, with a tentative D call TRBD1 (7 bases). V shed 2 bases and J shed 4 bases, with 24 bases lying between them. The CDR3 covers 18 residues. The germline gives CDR1 LGHNA, CDR2 YNFKEQ. CDR3 coding DNA: TGTGCCAGCAGCCAACCCCTCAAGGAGGGGGCACAGATGTACGAGCAGTACTTC. Its translation is CASSQPLKEGAQMYEQYF.

The chain recombines TRBV7-9 with TRBJ2-7; the match to TRBD2 covers 7 bases. V was pared by 3 bases and J by 5 bases, with 7 bases of the junction left unmatched. The CDR3 is 14 residues long. Germline V gene data show CDR1 as SEHNR and CDR2 as FQNEAQ (reference sequence). CDR3 sequence reads: CASSFGLVIDEQYF. The CDR3, as DNA: TGTGCCAGCAGCTTTGGACTAGTCATCGACGAGCAGTACTTC.

This clonotype was counted ten times or more. The rearrangement joins TRBV6-6 to TRBJ2-3; 7 bases map to TRBD2. The CDR3 sequence is 14 residues long. V shed 7 bases and J 0 bases; nucleotides not matched to a gene: 4. The V gene's germline CDR1 is MNHNY and CDR2 SVGAGI (reference sequence). The CDR3 is CASTAGFSTDTQYF. In DNA, the CDR3 is TGTGCCAGCACAGCGGGATTTAGCACAGATACGCAGTATTTT.

The sample holds many counts of this clonotype. The chain recombines TRBV12-3 or TRBV12-4 with TRBJ2-2; D unclear. The CDR3 contains 12 residues. Trimming removed 4 bases from V and 8 bases from J, with 8 bases in between. The CDR3 protein is CASSSRLGELFF. CDR3 DNA: TGTGCCAGCAGTTCACGGTTGGGGGAGCTGTTTTTT.